The present TCR beta chain was sequenced within a study of T cells in Graves' hyperthyroidism and ophthalmopathy. Using RNA transcripts as the source, TCR beta CDR3 regions were amplified. Initially, a first-round RT-PCR of the TCR CDR3 employed the HTBI primer set. TCRdb redid the calling of the multiplex PCR reads with MiXCR, one entry per CDR3 protein. The table has around 800,000 distinct CDR3 sequences, 35% to 40% seen once. V was pared by 1 base and J by 5 bases, with 24 bases between. Germline V gives CDR1 LNHDA, CDR2 SQIVND (reference sequence). This CDR3 is built from 19 residues. V usage is TRBV19 and J usage is TRBJ1-5; D is unresolved. The clonotype comes from a young man with Graves' hyperthyroidism. The material sequenced was blood. CDR3: CASSIVSREERVSYQPQHF. CDR3 nucleotides: TGTGCCAGTAGTATAGTATCGCGGGAGGAGAGGGTTTCTTATCAGCCCCAGCATTTT. Drawing the rest from reference TRBV19 and TRBJ1-5, the complete variable domain is DGGITQSPKYLFRKEGQNVTLSCEQNLNHDAMYWYRQDPGQGLRLIYYSQIVNDFQKGDIAEGYSVSREKKESFPLTVTSAQKNPTAFYLCASSIVSREERVSYQPQHFGDGTRLSIL.